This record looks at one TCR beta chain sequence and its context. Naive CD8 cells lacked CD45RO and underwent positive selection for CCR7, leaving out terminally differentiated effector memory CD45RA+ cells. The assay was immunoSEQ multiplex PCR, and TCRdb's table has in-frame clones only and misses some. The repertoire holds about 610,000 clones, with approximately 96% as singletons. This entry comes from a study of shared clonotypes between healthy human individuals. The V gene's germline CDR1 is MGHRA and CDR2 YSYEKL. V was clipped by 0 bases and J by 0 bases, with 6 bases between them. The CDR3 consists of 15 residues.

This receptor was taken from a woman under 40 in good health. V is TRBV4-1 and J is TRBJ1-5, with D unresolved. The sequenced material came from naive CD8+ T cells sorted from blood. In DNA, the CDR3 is TGCGCCAGCAGCCAAGACAGGTCTAGCAATCAGCCCCAGCATTTT. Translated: CASSQDRSSNQPQHF.